A single sample is the source of the 32 T cell receptor beta chains below, sequenced in a study of cytomegalovirus exposure and HLA in healthy donors. The PCR contained 60 Vbeta and 13 Jbeta primers. Repertoires were generated with immunoSEQ multiplex PCR, while TCRdb's copy carries only in-frame clones and drops some. The data show 80,000 to 95,000 clones, with 70% seen just once and approximately 15% held by the top ten. The sample was PBMCs. The receptors here all came from a woman aged 45-59 years in good health and CMV-seropositive.

This chain joins TRBV25-1 and TRBJ1-1; the D gene is possibly TRBD1 (6 bases). V lost 8 bases to trimming and J lost 7 bases, with 11 bases between them. The CDR3 has 11 residues. Germline CDR1 MGHDK, CDR2 SYGVNS. CDR3 nucleotide sequence: TGTGCCAGCCAAACAGGGATTGAAGCTTTCTTT. As protein: CASQTGIEAFF.

This sequence joins TRBV5-4 and TRBJ2-1; possible D gene TRBD2, 5 bases. CDR1 SGHNT and CDR2 YYREEE come from the germline V gene (reference sequence). Trimming removed 1 base from V and 10 bases from J, with 21 bases in between. This CDR3 spans 16 amino acids. The CDR3 spells CASSLRFDSGPGEQFF. The CDR3 region has the DNA TGTGCCAGCAGCTTGCGCTTCGATTCAGGCCCGGGAGAGCAGTTCTTC.

J is TRBJ2-2 and V is TRBV2; D unresolved. The CDR3 spans 13 residues. Trimming stripped 6 bases from V and 2 bases from J, with 7 bases between. Germline V lookup: CDR1 SNHLY, CDR2 FYNNEI. CDR3 protein: CASRSPNTGELFF. In DNA form, the CDR3 reads TGTGCCAGCAGGAGCCCTAACACCGGGGAGCTGTTTTTT.

The chain has TRBV5-1 and TRBJ2-1, with 9 bases fitting TRBD2. Looked up from germline, CDR1 is SGHRS and CDR2 is YFSETQ. The V and J ends lost 2 bases and 6 bases, in that order; junction bases with no gene match: 15. This CDR3 is 18 amino acids long. CDR3 loop: CASSFRVMTQAGGNEQFF. The CDR3 DNA is TGCGCCAGCAGCTTCCGAGTGATGACGCAAGCGGGAGGCAATGAGCAGTTCTTC.

The J gene is TRBJ2-1, the V gene TRBV9; D is ambiguous. Germline V CDR1 and CDR2: SGDLS, YYNGEE. CDR3 length: 14 residues. Trimming took 5 bases from V and 4 from J, leaving 13 bases between them. CDR3 nucleotide sequence: TGTGCCAGCAGTCAAAGAGCGAGTTACAATGAGCAGTTCTTC. Its translation: CASSQRASYNEQFF.

CDR3 nucleotides: TGTGCCAGCACCCGTCGAGGACAGATTCCTTTCGAGCAGTACTTC. The encoded protein is CASTRRGQIPFEQYF. The chain joins TRBV11-2 to TRBJ2-7; a possible D gene is TRBD1 (6 bases). V dropped 7 bases and J dropped 6 bases, with 22 bases sitting between them. The CDR3 contains 15 residues. The germline CDR1 and CDR2 sequences are SGHAT and FQNNGV. Drawing the rest from reference TRBV11-2 and TRBJ2-7, the complete variable domain is EAGVAQSPRYKIIEKRQSVAFWCNPISGHATLYWYQQILGQGPKLLIQFQNNGVVDDSQLPKDRFSAERLKGVDSTLKIQPAKLEDSAVYLCASTRRGQIPFEQYFGPGTRLTVT.

This clone is a singleton in its sample. The chain recombines TRBV28 with TRBJ2-5, with D maybe TRBD2 (6 bases). The germline gives CDR1 MDHEN, CDR2 SYDVKM. The V end was cut by 5 bases, the J end by 5 bases, with 18 bases between. The CDR3 covers 15 residues. CDR3 protein: CASSPSWTISETQYF. In nucleotides, the CDR3 is TGTGCCAGCAGTCCATCCTGGACTATTTCGGAGACCCAGTACTTC. Full variable domain (missing parts from reference TRBV28 and TRBJ2-5): DVKVTQSSRYLVKRTGEKVFLECVQDMDHENMFWYRQDPGLGLRLIYFSYDVKMKEKGDIPEGYSVSREKKERFSLILESASTNQTSMYLCASSPSWTISETQYFGPGTRLLVL.

The rearrangement uses TRBV20-1 and TRBJ2-1, with D perhaps TRBD1 (5 bases). Trimming shortened V by 5 bases and J by 13 bases, and 15 bases separated the two germline ends. CDR3 length: 11 amino acids. Germline V gene data show CDR1 as DFQATT and CDR2 as SNEGSKA (reference sequence). CDR3 DNA sequence: TGCAGTGCTCGCCACCCAAGGGGTCAGTTCTTC. It translates to CSARHPRGQFF.

V and J are TRBV27 and TRBJ1-6, with no clear D. CDR3 size: 12 residues. Trimming took 4 bases from V and 10 from J, leaving 8 bases between them. CDR1 is MNHEY, CDR2 SMNVEV, per germline (reference sequence). This CDR3 is CASSYFGSPLHF. The CDR3 DNA follows: TGTGCCAGCAGTTATTTCGGGTCACCCCTCCACTTT.

This clone showed up just a few times. The CDR3 sequence: CASSKTRVDGYTF. CDR3 nucleotide sequence: TGTGCCAGCAGCAAAACCAGGGTGGATGGCTACACCTTC. The V gene is TRBV6-4, the J gene TRBJ1-2, with a possible D match to TRBD1 (5 bases). V was cut by 6 bases and J by 6 bases, with 14 bases left in between. Germline values: CDR1 MRHNA, CDR2 SNTAGT. The CDR3 is 13 residues long.

This clone was seen a few times. The chain recombines TRBV29-1 with TRBJ2-3, with 10 bases that match TRBD1. V dropped 4 bases and J dropped 9; count of bases not matched to a gene: 31. CDR1 SQVTM and CDR2 ANQGSEA come from the germline V gene. The CDR3 length is 21 residues. CDR3 DNA sequence: TGCAGCGTTGCCGAAGTTTGGACAGGGGGGATATGGTGGGTATATTTAGGCACGCAGTATTTT. Amino acid sequence: CSVAEVWTGGIWWVYLGTQYF.

This sequence joins TRBV11-2 and TRBJ2-1, with 9 bases matching TRBD2. The ends lost 4 bases at V and 10 bases at J; junction bases unmatched: 8. Germline assignment: CDR1 SGHAT and CDR2 FQNNGV. The CDR3 is made up of 14 amino acids. The CDR3 DNA is TGTGCCAGCAGCTCACAAAGACTAGCGGAGGAGCAGTTCTTC. This encodes CASSSQRLAEEQFF.

This chain links TRBV18 with TRBJ2-3; D is uncertain. The V gene's germline CDR1 is KGHSH and CDR2 LQKENI. Deletions cut 5 bases from V and 1 base from J, with 4 bases between. This CDR3 has 12 residues. As DNA, the CDR3 is TGTGCCAGCTCAGCAGGCACAGATACGCAGTATTTT. It specifies CASSAGTDTQYF. Based on the CDR3 plus reference TRBV18 and TRBJ2-3, the full variable domain is NAGVMQNPRHLVRRRGQEARLRCSPMKGHSHVYWYRQLPEEGLKFMVYLQKENIIDESGMPKERFSAEFPKEGPSILRIQQVVRGDSAAYFCASSAGTDTQYFGPGTRLTVL.

The genes are TRBV4-1 and TRBJ1-1; D call uncertain. CDR1 and CDR2 from the germline V gene are MGHRA and YSYEKL. The V end was cut by 3 bases, the J end by 3 bases, with 14 bases between. CDR3 length: 15 residues. The CDR3 sequence: CASSQTPDKDTEAFF. In DNA form, the CDR3 reads TGCGCCAGCAGCCAGACCCCCGACAAGGACACTGAAGCTTTCTTT.

The chain couples TRBV7-9 to TRBJ1-1; unclear D gene. The CDR3 consists of 15 residues. V was clipped by 2 bases and J by 1 base, with 11 bases between them. Germline V gene data show CDR1 as SEHNR and CDR2 as FQNEAQ (reference sequence). CDR3 nucleotides: TGTGCCAGCAGCTTAAATGCGGATCCGAACACTGAAGCTTTCTTT. Its translation is CASSLNADPNTEAFF. Drawing the rest from reference TRBV7-9 and TRBJ1-1, the complete variable domain is DTGVSQNPRHKITKRGQNVTFRCDPISEHNRLYWYRQTLGQGPEFLTYFQNEAQLEKSRLLSDRFSAERPKGSFSTLEIQRTEQGDSAMYLCASSLNADPNTEAFFGQGTRLTVV.

The chain employs TRBV6-1 and TRBJ1-6, with D hard to call. This CDR3 contains 16 residues. The germline V gene has CDR1 MNHNS and CDR2 SASEGT. V lost 2 bases, J lost 1 base, and 9 bases lay in between. CDR3 nucleotides: TGTGCCAGCAGTGAATTGACGAGGTCCTATAATTCACCCCTCCACTTT. Its translation: CASSELTRSYNSPLHF.

This chain connects TRBV28 to TRBJ2-7, with TRBD1 matching 7 bases. Trimming took 10 bases from V and 2 from J; bases not matched to a gene: 14. CDR1 and CDR2 from the germline V gene are MDHEN and SYDVKM. CDR3 length: 15 amino acids. The CDR3 here is CAISPSGTETYEQYF. As DNA, the CDR3 is TGTGCCATCTCGCCATCCGGGACAGAGACCTACGAGCAGTACTTC. The complete variable domain, with remaining parts taken from reference TRBV28 and TRBJ2-7, reads DVKVTQSSRYLVKRTGEKVFLECVQDMDHENMFWYRQDPGLGLRLIYFSYDVKMKEKGDIPEGYSVSREKKERFSLILESASTNQTSMYLCAISPSGTETYEQYFGPGTRLTVT.

This rearrangement joins TRBV27 to TRBJ2-2; 8 nucleotides match TRBD2. The germline V gene has CDR1 MNHEY and CDR2 SMNVEV (reference sequence). This CDR3 comprises 16 residues. V was clipped by 2 bases and J by 5 bases; unmatched bases: 7. CDR3 nucleotide sequence: TGTGCCAGCAGTTTAGCGGGAGGAAGGAAAACCGGGGAGCTGTTTTTT. Protein: CASSLAGGRKTGELFF.

The V and J genes are TRBV5-4 and TRBJ2-5; no firm D call. The better agreement between TRBJ2-7 and the DNA end casts doubt on the J call. This CDR3 has 14 amino acids. Germline CDR1 SGHNT, CDR2 YYREEE (reference sequence). This CDR3 is CASSLEKVSYEQYF. The CDR3 coding sequence is TGTGCCAGCAGCTTGGAAAAAGTATCCTACGAGCAGTACTTC.

This clone came up a few times. The chain carries TRBV18 and TRBJ1-1; no definite D call. CDR1 and CDR2 (germline): KGHSH, LQKENI. The CDR3 contains 14 residues. V shed 2 bases and J shed 1 base, with 8 bases lying between them. The CDR3 DNA reads as TGTGCCAGCTCACCAGAGGGATGGAACACTGAAGCTTTCTTT. Translating gives CASSPEGWNTEAFF. Variable domain in full (rest from reference TRBV18 and TRBJ1-1): NAGVMQNPRHLVRRRGQEARLRCSPMKGHSHVYWYRQLPEEGLKFMVYLQKENIIDESGMPKERFSAEFPKEGPSILRIQQVVRGDSAAYFCASSPEGWNTEAFFGQGTRLTVV.

The chain uses TRBV7-9 and TRBJ2-3; 8 bases map to TRBD2. The length of the CDR3 is 14 residues. Per the germline V gene, CDR1 is SEHNR and CDR2 is FQNEAQ (reference sequence). Trimming at V came to 1 base and at J to 6 bases, leaving 3 bases not matched to a gene. The CDR3 region has the DNA TGTGCCAGCAGCTTAGGGACTAGCATGGATACGCAGTATTTT. This sequence encodes CASSLGTSMDTQYF. The variable domain in full, with the rest retrieved from reference TRBV7-9 and TRBJ2-3, is DTGVSQNPRHKITKRGQNVTFRCDPISEHNRLYWYRQTLGQGPEFLTYFQNEAQLEKSRLLSDRFSAERPKGSFSTLEIQRTEQGDSAMYLCASSLGTSMDTQYFGPGTRLTVL.

This clone has a handful of counts. The chain uses TRBV2 and TRBJ2-1; a possible D gene is TRBD2 (5 bases). Per the germline V gene, CDR1 is SNHLY and CDR2 is FYNNEI. This CDR3 has 16 residues. The ends were cut back, 5 bases at V and 5 bases at J, with 19 bases in the middle. The CDR3 nucleotides are TGTGCCAGCAGTCATAATAGCGTTTGGAGCCACAATGAGCAGTTCTTC. It is translated as CASSHNSVWSHNEQFF.

The rearrangement links TRBV4-1 to TRBJ2-7; TRBD2 matches 14 bases. Germline loops: CDR1 MGHRA, CDR2 YSYEKL. The CDR3 totals 18 residues. The V gene end was trimmed by 4 bases and the J gene end by 4 bases; junction bases not matched to a gene: 12. Here the CDR3 reads CASSPAGTSGSGGYEQYF. The CDR3 DNA is TGCGCCAGCAGCCCCGCCGGGACTAGCGGGAGTGGTGGGTACGAGCAGTACTTC.

This chain uses TRBV14 with TRBJ2-7, with a possible D match to TRBD2 (5 bases). The CDR3 is made up of 14 amino acids. Per germline, CDR1 SGHDN and CDR2 FVKESK. Trimming removed 3 bases from V and 6 bases from J, with 15 bases in between. The CDR3 nucleotides read TGTGCCAGCAGCCATACACGCGACTATTCCGAGCAGTACTTC. This translates into CASSHTRDYSEQYF.

The table lists this clone with a few counts. The chain joins TRBV7-9 to TRBJ1-2; TRBD1 aligns across 9 bases. Germline values: CDR1 SEHNR, CDR2 FQNEAQ (reference sequence). Losses at the gene ends were 7 bases for V and 5 bases for J; bases not matched to a gene: 5. This CDR3 is 13 amino acids long. The CDR3 loop reads CASTVGTGYGYTF. The CDR3 coding sequence is TGTGCCAGCACTGTAGGGACAGGGTATGGCTACACCTTC.

In its sample, this clone was seen a few times. The junction and the germline gene differ at one end; a read error may be behind it. The CDR3 DNA sequence: TGTGCTAGCAGCCTGGACTTGGCCGGGGAGCTGTTTTTT. Its translation: CASSLDLAGELFF. This sequence joins TRBV7-7 and TRBJ2-2, with a weak D call TRBD2 (5 bases). The CDR3 extends over 13 amino acids. The germline V gene has CDR1 SSHAT and CDR2 FNYEAQ (reference sequence).

The rearrangement joins TRBV19 to TRBJ1-5, with a possible D match to TRBD1 (5 bases). Trimming left V 3 bases short and J 5 bases short, with 17 bases between. CDR1 LNHDA and CDR2 SQIVND come from the germline V gene (reference sequence). The CDR3 covers 16 residues. The CDR3 DNA reads TGTGCCAGTAGTATGGACGGCGCTAGGACATATCAGCCCCAGCATTTT. Translating it yields CASSMDGARTYQPQHF.

This chain uses TRBV6-1 with TRBJ1-2; possible D gene TRBD1, 5 bases. This CDR3 is 14 amino acids long. Germline CDR1 and CDR2: MNHNS and SASEGT. The V gene lost 7 bases and the J gene lost 7 bases, with 19 bases spanning the gap. CDR3: CASTPAGVGSGYTF. The CDR3 DNA follows: TGTGCCAGCACCCCGGCGGGGGTGGGCTCTGGCTACACCTTC.

The gene calls are TRBV5-6 and TRBJ2-1, with 12 bases matching TRBD2. There are 18 residues in the CDR3. Germline CDR1 is SGHDT and CDR2 is YYEEEE. J was trimmed by 4 bases and V by 3 bases; bases with no gene match: 11. CDR3 sequence reads: CASSSQTSGSFIYNEQFF. In nucleotides, the CDR3 is TGTGCCAGCAGCTCCCAGACTAGCGGGAGTTTCATTTACAATGAGCAGTTCTTC.

The sample holds a few counts of this clone. This sequence joins TRBV2 and TRBJ1-2; 10 nucleotides match TRBD1. The germline gives CDR1 SNHLY, CDR2 FYNNEI. V lost 4 bases and J lost 4; bases outside the gene matches: 6. This CDR3 comprises 15 residues. The CDR3 reads CASSARTGGGYGYTF. In DNA, the CDR3 is TGTGCCAGCAGTGCGCGGACAGGGGGGGGCTATGGCTACACCTTC.

The chain is built from TRBV28 and TRBJ2-2, with D unresolved. The V gene lost 3 bases and the J gene lost 6 bases, with 8 bases spanning the gap. Germline CDR1 MDHEN, CDR2 SYDVKM. The CDR3 runs to 13 residues. CDR3 sequence reads: CASSLRFAGELFF. Here the CDR3 DNA reads TGTGCCAGCAGTTTGAGGTTCGCCGGGGAGCTGTTTTTT.

This sequence joins TRBV7-9 and TRBJ2-1, with D unclear. Germline V gives CDR1 SEHNR, CDR2 FQNEAQ (reference sequence). V was trimmed by 0 bases and J by 7 bases, leaving 13 bases between them. The CDR3 is made up of 15 amino acids. The CDR3 DNA reads TGTGCCAGCAGCTTAGCAGACCTAGTAGGTAATGAGCAGTTCTTC. Protein product: CASSLADLVGNEQFF.